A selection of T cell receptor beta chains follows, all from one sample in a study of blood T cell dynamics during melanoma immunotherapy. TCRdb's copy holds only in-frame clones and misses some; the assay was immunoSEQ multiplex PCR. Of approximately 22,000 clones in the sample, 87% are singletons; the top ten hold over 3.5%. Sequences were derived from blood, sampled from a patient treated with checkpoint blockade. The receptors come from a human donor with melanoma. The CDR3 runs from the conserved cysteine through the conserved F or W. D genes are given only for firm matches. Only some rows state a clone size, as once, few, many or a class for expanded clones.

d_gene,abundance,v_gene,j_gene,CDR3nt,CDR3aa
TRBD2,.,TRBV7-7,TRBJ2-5,TGTGCCAGCAGCTTGGGACTAGCGGGATCGGAGACCCAGTACTTC,CASSLGLAGSETQYF
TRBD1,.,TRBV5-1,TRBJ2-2,TGCGCCAGCAGCTTGGATGGACAGGGGACGATCACCGGGGAGCTGTTTTTT,CASSLDGQGTITGELFF
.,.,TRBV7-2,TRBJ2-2,TGTGCCAGCAGCTTATGGACCGGGGAGCTGTTTTTT,CASSLWTGELFF
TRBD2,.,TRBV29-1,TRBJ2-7,TGCAGCGTCGTGGGACTAGCGGGAGCCCCCTACGAGCAGTACTTC,CSVVGLAGAPYEQYF
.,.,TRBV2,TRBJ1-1,TGTGCCAGCAGTTCCCCGGACATGTTGAACACTGAAGCTTTCTTT,CASSSPDMLNTEAFF
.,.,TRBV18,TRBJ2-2,TGTGCCAGCTCACCCGCGGTGTCCGGGGAGCTGTTTTTT,CASSPAVSGELFF
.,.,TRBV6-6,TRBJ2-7,TGTGCCAGCAGTTACTCGTACGTTTCCTACGAGCAGTACTTC,CASSYSYVSYEQYF
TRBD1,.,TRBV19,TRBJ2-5,TGTGCCAGTAGTACCTGGGGGACAGGGGGGACCCAAGAGACCCAGTACTTC,CASSTWGTGGTQETQYF
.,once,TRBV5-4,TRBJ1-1,TGTGCCAGCAGCTTCCGGAACACTGAAGCTTTCTTT,CASSFRNTEAFF
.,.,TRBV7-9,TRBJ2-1,TGTGCCAGCAGCTTAACAAAATGGACAGACATCGCCTACAATGAGCAGTTCTTC,CASSLTKWTDIAYNEQFF
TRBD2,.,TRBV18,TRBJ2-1,TGTGCCAGCTCGCCCGGGACTAGCGGCTACAATGAGCAGTTCTTC,CASSPGTSGYNEQFF
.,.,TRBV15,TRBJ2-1,TGTGCCACCAGCAGAGGGTTAGTGTGGGGCGATGAGCAGTTCTTC,CATSRGLVWGDEQFF
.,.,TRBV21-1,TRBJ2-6,TGTGCCAGCAGCAATAGAGGGTCCGGGGCCAACGTCCTGACTTTC,CASSNRGSGANVLTF